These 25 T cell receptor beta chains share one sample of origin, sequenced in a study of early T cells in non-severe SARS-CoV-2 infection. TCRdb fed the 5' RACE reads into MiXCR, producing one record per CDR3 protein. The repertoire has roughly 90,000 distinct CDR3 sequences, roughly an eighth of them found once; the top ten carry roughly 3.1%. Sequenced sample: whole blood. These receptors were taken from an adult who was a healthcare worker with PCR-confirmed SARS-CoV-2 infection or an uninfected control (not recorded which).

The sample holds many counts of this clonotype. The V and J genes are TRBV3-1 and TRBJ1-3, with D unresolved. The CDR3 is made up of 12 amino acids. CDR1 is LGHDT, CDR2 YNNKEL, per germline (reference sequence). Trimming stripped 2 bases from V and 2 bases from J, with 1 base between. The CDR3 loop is CASSQPGNTIYF. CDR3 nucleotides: TGTGCCAGCAGCCAACCTGGAAACACCATATATTTT.

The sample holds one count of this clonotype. The CDR3 sequence: CASSFRPRDKSYEQYF. CDR3 nucleotide sequence: TGTGCCAGCAGTTTCAGGCCCAGGGATAAATCCTACGAGCAGTACTTC. J is TRBJ2-7 and V is TRBV12-3 or TRBV12-4, with D perhaps TRBD1 (5 bases). This CDR3 is 16 amino acids long. V lost 3 bases and J lost 1, with 16 bases in between.

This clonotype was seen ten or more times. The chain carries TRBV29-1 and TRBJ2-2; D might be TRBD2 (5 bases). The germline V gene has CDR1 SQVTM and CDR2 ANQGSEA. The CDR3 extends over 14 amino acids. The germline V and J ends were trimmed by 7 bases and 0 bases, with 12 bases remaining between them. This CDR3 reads CSAGGIPNTGELFF. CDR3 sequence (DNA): TGCAGCGCTGGAGGTATTCCGAACACCGGGGAGCTGTTTTTT.

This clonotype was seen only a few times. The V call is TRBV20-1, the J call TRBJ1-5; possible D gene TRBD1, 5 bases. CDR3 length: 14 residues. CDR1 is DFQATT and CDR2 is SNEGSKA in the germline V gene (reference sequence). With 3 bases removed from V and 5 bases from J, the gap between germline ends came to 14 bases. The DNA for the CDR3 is TGCAGTGCTAGGGGGCAGGCGGGATATCAGCCCCAGCATTTT. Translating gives CSARGQAGYQPQHF.

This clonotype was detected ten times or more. The CDR3 spells CASSSLGPDYGYTF. The CDR3 nucleotides read TGTGCCAGCAGCTCCCTGGGACCGGACTATGGCTACACCTTC. The chain carries TRBV7-2 and TRBJ1-2; D perhaps matches TRBD1 (5 bases). This CDR3 is built from 14 residues. The V and J ends lost 4 bases and 3 bases respectively, with 12 bases between them. From germline, CDR1 is SGHTA and CDR2 FQGNSA.

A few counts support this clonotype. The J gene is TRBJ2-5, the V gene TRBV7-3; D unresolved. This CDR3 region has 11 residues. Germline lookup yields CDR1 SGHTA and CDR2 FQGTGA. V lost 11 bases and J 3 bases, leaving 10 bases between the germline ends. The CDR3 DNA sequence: TGTGCCCTCGGGCTAAAAGAGACCCAGTACTTC. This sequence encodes CALGLKETQYF.

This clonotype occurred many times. CDR3 nucleotide sequence: TGTGCCAGCAGCCCCGGGACAGGGGGTCCAGATACGCAGTATTTT. It codes for CASSPGTGGPDTQYF. The rearrangement links TRBV7-6 to TRBJ2-3; TRBD1 matches 11 bases. Germline V gene lookup returns CDR1 SGHVS and CDR2 FNYEAQ. The CDR3 length is 15 residues. The J segment lost 4 bases and the V segment lost 5 bases, leaving 5 bases of the junction unmatched.

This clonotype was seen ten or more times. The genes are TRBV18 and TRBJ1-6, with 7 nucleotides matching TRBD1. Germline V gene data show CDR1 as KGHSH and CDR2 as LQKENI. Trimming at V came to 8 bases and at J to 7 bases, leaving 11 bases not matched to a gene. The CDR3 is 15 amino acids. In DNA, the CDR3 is TGTGCCAGCCACTCGATGGGGACAGCGAATTCACCCCTCCACTTT. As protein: CASHSMGTANSPLHF.

The CDR3 DNA reads TGTGCCAGCAGTACTACTAGAGAAGATACGCAGTATTTT. It is translated as CASSTTREDTQYF. This chain uses TRBV7-3 with TRBJ2-3; D is possibly TRBD2 (5 bases). This CDR3 contains 13 residues. Per the germline V gene, CDR1 is SGHTA and CDR2 is FQGTGA. Trimming took 6 bases from V and 5 from J, leaving 12 bases between them.

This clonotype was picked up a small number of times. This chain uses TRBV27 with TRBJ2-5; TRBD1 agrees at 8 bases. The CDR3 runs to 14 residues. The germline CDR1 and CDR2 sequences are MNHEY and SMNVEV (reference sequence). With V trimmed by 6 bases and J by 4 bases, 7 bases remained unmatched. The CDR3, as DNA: TGTGCCAGCAGCCGTACAGGGGGTAGAGAGACCCAGTACTTC. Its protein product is CASSRTGGRETQYF.

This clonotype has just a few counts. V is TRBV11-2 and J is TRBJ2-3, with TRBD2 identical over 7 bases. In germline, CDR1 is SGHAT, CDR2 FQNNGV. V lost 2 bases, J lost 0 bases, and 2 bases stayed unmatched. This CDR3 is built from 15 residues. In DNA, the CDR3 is TGTGCCAGCAGCTTAAGGCGGGGGAGCACAGATACGCAGTATTTT. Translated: CASSLRRGSTDTQYF.

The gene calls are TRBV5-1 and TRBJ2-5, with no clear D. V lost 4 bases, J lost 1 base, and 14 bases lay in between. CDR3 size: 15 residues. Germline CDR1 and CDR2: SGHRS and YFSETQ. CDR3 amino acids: CASSPVVGLQETQYF. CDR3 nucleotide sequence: TGCGCCAGCAGCCCCGTAGTAGGGCTCCAAGAGACCCAGTACTTC.

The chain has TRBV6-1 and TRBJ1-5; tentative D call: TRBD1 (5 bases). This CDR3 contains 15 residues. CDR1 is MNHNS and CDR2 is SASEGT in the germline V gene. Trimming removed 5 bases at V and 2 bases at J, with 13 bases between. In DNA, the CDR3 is TGTGCCAGCAGTTTGGGGGTGGCGGGCAATCAGCCCCAGCATTTT. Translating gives CASSLGVAGNQPQHF.

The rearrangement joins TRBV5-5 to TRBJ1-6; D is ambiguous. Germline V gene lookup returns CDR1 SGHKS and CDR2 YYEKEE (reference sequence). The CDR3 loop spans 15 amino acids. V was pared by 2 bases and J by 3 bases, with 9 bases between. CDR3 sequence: CASSFRANYNSPLHF. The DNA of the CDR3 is TGTGCCAGCAGCTTTAGGGCCAACTATAATTCACCCCTCCACTTT. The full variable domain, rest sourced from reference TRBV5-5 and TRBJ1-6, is DAGVTQSPTHLIKTRGQQVTLRCSPISGHKSVSWYQQVLGQGPQFIFQYYEKEERGRGNFPDRFSARQFPNYSSELNVNALLLGDSALYLCASSFRANYNSPLHFGNGTRLTVT.

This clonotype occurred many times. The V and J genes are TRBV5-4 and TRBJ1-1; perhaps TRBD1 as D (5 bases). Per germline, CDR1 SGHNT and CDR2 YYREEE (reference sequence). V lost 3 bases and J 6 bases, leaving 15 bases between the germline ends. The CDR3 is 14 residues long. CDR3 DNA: TGTGCCAGCAGCTCACCCCCCAGGGCGTCTGAAGCTTTCTTT. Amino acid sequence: CASSSPPRASEAFF.

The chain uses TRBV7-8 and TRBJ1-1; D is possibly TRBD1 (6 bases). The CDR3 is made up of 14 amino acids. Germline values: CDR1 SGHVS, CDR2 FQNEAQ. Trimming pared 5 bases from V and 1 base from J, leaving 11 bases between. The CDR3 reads CASSPTGTNTEAFF. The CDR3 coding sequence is TGTGCCAGCAGCCCTACAGGGACGAACACTGAAGCTTTCTTT.

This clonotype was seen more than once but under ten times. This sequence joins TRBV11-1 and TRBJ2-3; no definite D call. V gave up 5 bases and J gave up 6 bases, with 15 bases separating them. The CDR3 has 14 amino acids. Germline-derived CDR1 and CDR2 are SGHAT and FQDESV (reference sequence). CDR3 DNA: TGTGCCAGCAGCGGTCAGGAAATGTCCGATACGCAGTATTTT. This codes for CASSGQEMSDTQYF.

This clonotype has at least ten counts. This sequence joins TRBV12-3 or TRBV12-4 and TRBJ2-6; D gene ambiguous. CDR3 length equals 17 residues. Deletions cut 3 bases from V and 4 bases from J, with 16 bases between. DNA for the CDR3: TGTGCCAGCAGTTTGAACACTGGTACGCGAGGGGCCAACGTCCTGACTTTC. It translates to CASSLNTGTRGANVLTF.

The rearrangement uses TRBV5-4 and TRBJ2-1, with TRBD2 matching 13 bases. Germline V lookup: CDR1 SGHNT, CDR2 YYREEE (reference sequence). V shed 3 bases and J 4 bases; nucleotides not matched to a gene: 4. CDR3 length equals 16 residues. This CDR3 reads CASSYQLAGGYNEQFF. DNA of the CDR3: TGTGCCAGCAGCTACCAACTAGCGGGAGGGTACAATGAGCAGTTCTTC.

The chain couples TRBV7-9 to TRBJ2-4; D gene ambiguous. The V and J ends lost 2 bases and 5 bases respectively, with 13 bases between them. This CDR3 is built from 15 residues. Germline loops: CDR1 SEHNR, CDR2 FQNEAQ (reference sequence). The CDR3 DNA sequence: TGTGCCAGCAGCTTACCGGTAGTAGGAGAAAACATTCAGTACTTC. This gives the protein CASSLPVVGENIQYF.

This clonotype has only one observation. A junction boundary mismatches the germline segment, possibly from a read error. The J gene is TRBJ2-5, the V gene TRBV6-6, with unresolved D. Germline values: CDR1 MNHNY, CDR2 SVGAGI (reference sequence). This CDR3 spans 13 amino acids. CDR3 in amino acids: CVSSREYQETQYF. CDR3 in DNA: TGTGTCAGCAGCCGAGAGTACCAAGAGACCCAGTACTTC.

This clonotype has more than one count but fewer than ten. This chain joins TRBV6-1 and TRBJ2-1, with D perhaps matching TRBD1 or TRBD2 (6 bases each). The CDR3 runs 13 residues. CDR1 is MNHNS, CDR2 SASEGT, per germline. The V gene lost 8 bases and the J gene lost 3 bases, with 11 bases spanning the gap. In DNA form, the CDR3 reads TGTGCCAGCGTAAGGGGGGTCTACAATGAGCAGTTCTTC. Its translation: CASVRGVYNEQFF.

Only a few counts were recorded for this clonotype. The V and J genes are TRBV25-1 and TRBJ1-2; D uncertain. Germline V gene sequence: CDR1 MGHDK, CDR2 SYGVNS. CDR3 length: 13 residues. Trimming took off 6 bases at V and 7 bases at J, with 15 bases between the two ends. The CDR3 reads CASRAAWSSGYTF. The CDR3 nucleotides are TGTGCCAGCAGGGCCGCCTGGAGTAGTGGCTACACCTTC.

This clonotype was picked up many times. The CDR3 nucleotides are TGCGCCAGCAGCTTCTCGACTAGCGAAGTAGGCAATGAGCAGTTCTTC. It is translated as CASSFSTSEVGNEQFF. J is TRBJ2-1 and V is TRBV5-1, with TRBD2 matching over 8 bases. The CDR3 runs to 16 residues. J was trimmed by 6 bases and V by 2 bases; bases with no gene match: 10. CDR1 SGHRS and CDR2 YFSETQ come from the germline V gene.

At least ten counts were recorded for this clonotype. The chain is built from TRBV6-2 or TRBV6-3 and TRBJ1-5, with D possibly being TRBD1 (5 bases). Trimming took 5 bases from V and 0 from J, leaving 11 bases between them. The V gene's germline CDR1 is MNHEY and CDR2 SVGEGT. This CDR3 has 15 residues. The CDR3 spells CASSPRGYSNQPQHF. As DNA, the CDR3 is TGTGCCAGCAGTCCACGGGGGTATAGCAATCAGCCCCAGCATTTT.